The rows below give T cell receptor beta chains drawn from one sample of a study of blood T cell repertoires in COVID-19. The table came from immunoSEQ multiplex PCR; TCRdb's copy has only in-frame clones and leaves some out. The sample carries some 180,000 clones, more than 80% recorded once. Specimen: PBMCs or T cells enriched from blood (not recorded which). The receptors were gathered from a middle-aged man who had recovered from COVID-19. The CDR3 runs from the conserved cysteine through the conserved F or W. A D gene is named only where the DNA matches it firmly. Some rows mark clone size as missing; the rest say once, few, many or name a class of expanded clone.

once 15 TRBJ1-5 TRBV6-5 TRBD1 CASQGQGNSNQPQHF TGTGCCAGCCAGGGACAGGGTAATAGCAATCAGCCCCAGCATTTT
. 16 TRBJ1-3 TRBV18 TRBD1 CASSPSPDRPGNTIYF TGTGCCAGCTCACCTTCCCCGGACAGGCCAGGAAACACCATATATTTT
. 15 TRBJ1-3 TRBV5-6 . CASSLVRGGGNTIYF TGTGCCAGCAGCTTGGTCCGGGGGGGTGGAAACACCATATATTTT
. 14 TRBJ2-3 TRBV30 TRBD2 CAWSDGGGAYTQYF TGTGCCTGGAGTGATGGCGGGGGGGCTTATACGCAGTATTTT
. 14 TRBJ1-4 TRBV5-1 . CASSFEGGNEKLFF TGCGCCAGCAGCTTTGAGGGGGGGAATGAAAAACTGTTTTTT
. 15 TRBJ1-2 TRBV7-9 . CASSLAPSADYGYTF TGTGCCAGCAGCTTAGCACCGTCGGCGGACTATGGCTACACCTTC
. 15 TRBJ1-1 TRBV7-2 . CASRNRGLKNTEAFF TGTGCCAGCAGAAATAGGGGACTGAAGAACACTGAAGCTTTCTTT
. 14 TRBJ1-4 TRBV28 . CASSFLQEGEKLFF TGTGCCAGCAGTTTCTTGCAGGAGGGTGAAAAACTGTTTTTT
. 15 TRBJ1-2 TRBV5-4 TRBD1 CASSAGTVPNYGYTF TGTGCCAGCAGCGCCGGGACAGTGCCGAACTATGGCTACACCTTC
once 17 TRBJ1-4 TRBV28 TRBD1 CASSFSGQGAVGEKLFF TGTGCCAGCAGTTTTTCGGGACAGGGGGCGGTAGGGGAAAAACTGTTTTTT
. 13 TRBJ2-1 TRBV12-3/TRBV12-4 . CASSSLLGQQQFF TGTGCCAGCAGTTCCCTTCTTGGACAGCAGCAGTTCTTC
. 16 TRBJ2-7 TRBV4-1 TRBD1 CASSQPRQGQTYEQYF TGCGCCAGCAGCCAGCCGCGACAGGGCCAAACCTACGAGCAGTACTTC